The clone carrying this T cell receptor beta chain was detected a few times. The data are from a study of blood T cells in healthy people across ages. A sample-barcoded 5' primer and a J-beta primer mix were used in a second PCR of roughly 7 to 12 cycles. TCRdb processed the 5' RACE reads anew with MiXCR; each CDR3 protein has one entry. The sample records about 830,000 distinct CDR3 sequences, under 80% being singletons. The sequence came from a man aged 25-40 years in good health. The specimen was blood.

CDR3 loop: CASSFLGSGGLSGYEQYF. The CDR3 DNA follows: TGTGCCAGCAGTTTCTTGGGTAGCGGGGGCCTGTCGGGCTACGAGCAGTACTTC. The gene calls are TRBV28 and TRBJ2-7; TRBD2 matches 9 bases. CDR1 and CDR2 from the germline V gene are MDHEN and SYDVKM. The J segment lost 3 bases and the V segment lost 3 bases, leaving 15 bases of the junction unmatched. This CDR3 has 18 residues.